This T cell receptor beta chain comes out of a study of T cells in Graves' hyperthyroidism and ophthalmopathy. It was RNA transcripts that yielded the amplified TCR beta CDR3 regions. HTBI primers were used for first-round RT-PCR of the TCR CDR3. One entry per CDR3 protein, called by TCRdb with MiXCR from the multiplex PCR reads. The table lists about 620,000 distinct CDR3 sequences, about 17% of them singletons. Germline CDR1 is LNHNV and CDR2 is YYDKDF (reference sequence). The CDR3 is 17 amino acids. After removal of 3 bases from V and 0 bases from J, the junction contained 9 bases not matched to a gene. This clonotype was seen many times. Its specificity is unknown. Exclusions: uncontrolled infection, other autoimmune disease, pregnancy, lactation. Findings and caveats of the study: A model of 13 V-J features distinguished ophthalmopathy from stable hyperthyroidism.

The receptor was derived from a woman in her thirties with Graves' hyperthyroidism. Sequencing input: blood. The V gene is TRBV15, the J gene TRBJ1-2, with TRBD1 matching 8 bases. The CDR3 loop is CATSSPLWTGSNYGYTF. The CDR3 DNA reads TGTGCCACCAGCAGTCCCCTGTGGACAGGGTCTAACTATGGCTACACCTTC.